Included here is one T cell receptor beta chain sequence, with context. The sample is drawn from a study of shared clonotypes between healthy human individuals. Profiling relied on immunoSEQ multiplex PCR, and the TCRdb table lists in-frame clones only, not all of them. In the table there are roughly 1 million clones, around 76% of which are singletons. The germline V gene encodes CDR1 MNHEY and CDR2 SVGAGI. The CDR3 contains 16 residues. V lost 2 bases and J lost 3, with 11 bases in between. The V call is TRBV6-5, the J call TRBJ2-6; D is undetermined. Sequencing used memory CD4+ T cells sorted from blood. Subset of the sample: CD45RA-negative fraction. The TCR was taken from a man in his late teens or twenties in good health. Written as DNA, the CDR3 is TGTGCCAGCAGTTACGAGTTGGCAAATGGGGCCAACGTCCTGACTTTC. Protein sequence: CASSYELANGANVLTF.